One and the same sample provided the 16 T cell receptor beta chains below, sequenced in a study of blood T cell repertoires in COVID-19. The data were produced by immunoSEQ multiplex PCR, yet TCRdb's version contains in-frame clones alone and is incomplete. There are over 150,000 clones in the sample; approximately 80% occur only once, and about 12% lies in the top ten. The sequenced sample consisted of peripheral blood. These receptors were obtained from a woman aged 60-70 years with COVID-19, enrolled during active disease.

This clone appeared a single time. This rearrangement joins TRBV6-5 to TRBJ1-5; the D is unclear. CDR3 size: 14 residues. The germline V and J ends were trimmed by 0 bases and 5 bases, with 8 bases remaining between them. The V gene's germline CDR1 is MNHEY and CDR2 SVGAGI. The CDR3 DNA reads as TGTGCCAGCAGTTACTCGAAAACAGATCAGCCCCAGCATTTT. It is translated as CASSYSKTDQPQHF.

The chain is built from TRBV28 and TRBJ2-3, with 7 bases identical to TRBD2. The ends lost 2 bases at V and 1 base at J; junction bases unmatched: 0. This CDR3 has 14 amino acids. Germline V lookup: CDR1 MDHEN, CDR2 SYDVKM. The CDR3 bases are TGTGCCAGCAGTTTACTAGCGGGCACAGATACGCAGTATTTT. Protein: CASSLLAGTDTQYF. The variable domain in full, with the rest retrieved from reference TRBV28 and TRBJ2-3, is DVKVTQSSRYLVKRTGEKVFLECVQDMDHENMFWYRQDPGLGLRLIYFSYDVKMKEKGDIPEGYSVSREKKERFSLILESASTNQTSMYLCASSLLAGTDTQYFGPGTRLTVL.

Written as DNA, the CDR3 is TGTGCCAGCAGTTTGATTGGGGCGGGGTCTGGAAACACCATATATTTT. Translating it yields CASSLIGAGSGNTIYF. V gene TRBV27 combines with J gene TRBJ1-3, with D maybe TRBD1 (5 bases). There are 16 residues in the CDR3. Germline V CDR1 and CDR2: MNHEY, SMNVEV (reference sequence). V gave up 3 bases and J gave up 1 base, with 13 bases separating them.

The gene calls are TRBV28 and TRBJ1-2; D is perhaps TRBD1 (6 bases). Germline V gene lookup returns CDR1 MDHEN and CDR2 SYDVKM. The CDR3 spans 16 residues. V gave up 5 bases and J gave up 8 bases, with 24 bases separating them. Here the CDR3 reads CASSRLTGTNDRGYTF. The CDR3 DNA reads as TGTGCCAGCAGTAGACTAACCGGGACAAATGATCGGGGCTACACCTTC.

This chain connects TRBV18 to TRBJ1-4; 9 nucleotides agree with TRBD1. The CDR3 totals 14 residues. V lost 4 bases and J lost 8; bases outside the gene matches: 5. In germline, CDR1 is KGHSH, CDR2 LQKENI. For the CDR3, the DNA is TGTGCCAGCTCACTTGGACAGGGGTTGGAAAAACTGTTTTTT. It specifies CASSLGQGLEKLFF.

This chain links TRBV7-3 with TRBJ1-1, with 7 bases identical to TRBD1. V shed 5 bases and J 6 bases; nucleotides not matched to a gene: 6. The germline V gene has CDR1 SGHTA and CDR2 FQGTGA. This CDR3 comprises 13 residues. The CDR3 loop reads CASSPQGISEAFF. The CDR3 coding sequence is TGTGCCAGCAGCCCACAGGGGATCTCTGAAGCTTTCTTT. The complete variable domain, with remaining parts taken from reference TRBV7-3 and TRBJ1-1, reads GAGVSQTPSNKVTEKGKYVELRCDPISGHTALYWYRQSLGQGPEFLIYFQGTGAADDSGLPNDRFFAVRPEGSVSTLKIQRTERGDSAVYLCASSPQGISEAFFGQGTRLTVV.

This clone was seen just once. The chain links TRBV27 to TRBJ2-2; D perhaps matches TRBD1 (6 bases). The CDR3 is 13 amino acids. Germline V lookup: CDR1 MNHEY, CDR2 SMNVEV (reference sequence). The V and J ends lost 7 bases and 11 bases respectively, with 17 bases between them. CDR3 DNA sequence: TGTGCCAGCACTGGACAGTCCGAGGTTGAGCTGTTTTTT. This translates into CASTGQSEVELFF.

In its sample, this clone was seen once. The chain uses TRBV18 and TRBJ1-2; 10 bases match TRBD1. Germline values: CDR1 KGHSH, CDR2 LQKENI. The CDR3 runs to 15 residues. Trimming at V came to 4 bases and at J to 2 bases, leaving 4 bases not matched to a gene. The CDR3: CASSLDRGRNYGYTF. CDR3 DNA sequence: TGTGCCAGCTCACTAGACAGGGGGCGGAACTATGGCTACACCTTC.

This clone came up a few times. The chain has TRBV9 and TRBJ1-4; possibly TRBD1 for D (6 bases). Germline lookup yields CDR1 SGDLS and CDR2 YYNGEE. V lost 0 bases to trimming and J lost 6 bases, with 15 bases between them. This CDR3 contains 16 residues. The chain's CDR3 is CASSVGAGARDEKLFF. The CDR3 DNA sequence: TGTGCCAGCAGCGTAGGGGCGGGGGCGCGAGATGAAAAACTGTTTTTT.

The genes are TRBV13 and TRBJ1-2, with 7 bases fitting TRBD1. V was pared by 3 bases and J by 2 bases, with 3 bases of the junction left unmatched. This CDR3 has 14 residues. Germline lookup yields CDR1 PRHDT and CDR2 FYEKMQ (reference sequence). The chain's CDR3 is CASSFRDSNYGYTF. CDR3 sequence (DNA): TGTGCCAGCAGCTTTCGGGACAGCAACTATGGCTACACCTTC.

The J gene is TRBJ1-1, the V gene TRBV12-3 or TRBV12-4; the D gene is possibly TRBD1 (5 bases). V lost 5 bases, J lost 1 base, and 5 bases lay in between. The CDR3 extends over 12 amino acids. The CDR3 DNA reads as TGTGCCAGCAGTAGGGGGAACACTGAAGCTTTCTTT. It yields the protein CASSRGNTEAFF.

The chain combines TRBV18 with TRBJ2-2, with D possibly being TRBD1 (6 bases). V dropped 6 bases and J dropped 1 base, with 15 bases sitting between them. CDR1 and CDR2 from the germline V gene are KGHSH and LQKENI. The length of the CDR3 is 16 residues. CDR3 bases: TGTGCCAGCTCTTCTAACAGGGAACGGAACACCGGGGAGCTGTTTTTT. It translates to CASSSNRERNTGELFF.

The chain couples TRBV6-5 to TRBJ1-2; 8 bases align to TRBD1. Trimming took 6 bases from V and 7 from J; bases not matched to a gene: 7. Germline CDR1 and CDR2: MNHEY and SVGAGI. The CDR3 sequence is 13 residues long. This CDR3 reads CASSQGQGSGYTF. In nucleotides, the CDR3 is TGTGCCAGCAGCCAAGGACAGGGTAGTGGCTACACCTTC.

The chain carries TRBV18 and TRBJ1-2, with D tentatively TRBD1 (6 bases). This CDR3 region has 15 residues. CDR1 and CDR2 (germline): KGHSH, LQKENI. V shed 3 bases and J shed 4 bases, with 15 bases lying between them. The chain's CDR3 is CASSPPGGAIYGYTF. In nucleotides, the CDR3 is TGTGCCAGCTCACCGCCTGGGGGGGCGATCTATGGCTACACCTTC. The full variable domain, with the rest looked up from reference TRBV18 and TRBJ1-2, is NAGVMQNPRHLVRRRGQEARLRCSPMKGHSHVYWYRQLPEEGLKFMVYLQKENIIDESGMPKERFSAEFPKEGPSILRIQQVVRGDSAAYFCASSPPGGAIYGYTFGSGTRLTVV.

The chain joins TRBV18 to TRBJ2-2; TRBD1 might be the D (5 bases). Germline V gene data show CDR1 as KGHSH and CDR2 as LQKENI. The CDR3 extends over 15 amino acids. Trimming cost V 1 base and J 4 bases, with 10 bases left between them. The CDR3 nucleotides read TGTGCCAGCTCACCACAGGGGTCGAGCACCGGGGAGCTGTTTTTT. Protein: CASSPQGSSTGELFF.

The chain has TRBV5-1 and TRBJ2-5, with D perhaps TRBD1 (6 bases). Germline V lookup: CDR1 SGHRS, CDR2 YFSETQ. The CDR3 runs 14 residues. Trimming took 0 bases from V and 1 from J, leaving 7 bases between them. The CDR3 is CASSLGQAQETQYF. The DNA of the CDR3 is TGCGCCAGCAGCTTGGGACAGGCCCAAGAGACCCAGTACTTC.